The 23 T cell receptor beta chains in this list originate from one sample, sequenced in a study of cytomegalovirus exposure and HLA in healthy donors. Primers: 60 Vbeta forward and 13 Jbeta reverse. Method: immunoSEQ multiplex PCR; TCRdb's copy keeps in-frame clones and lacks some. The data show 100,000 to 150,000 clones, about four fifths seen once. Material for sequencing was PBMCs. The origin of the receptors is a woman aged 60 to 75 in good health and CMV-seropositive.

The chain combines TRBV5-6 with TRBJ2-3, with D uncertain. Trimming shortened V by 0 bases and J by 6 bases, and 11 bases separated the two germline ends. Germline assignment: CDR1 SGHDT and CDR2 YYEEEE. The CDR3 has 14 amino acids. In DNA, the CDR3 is TGTGCCAGCAGCTTGGGCCCCCTGAGTGATACGCAGTATTTT. Residues: CASSLGPLSDTQYF.

This clone was observed a handful of times. The chain uses TRBV10-2 and TRBJ2-1, with TRBD2 identical over 7 bases. Unmatched junction bases numbered 13, after V lost 7 bases and J lost 10 bases. Looked up from germline, CDR1 is WSHSY and CDR2 is SAAADI. There are 14 residues in the CDR3. The CDR3 protein is CASTRTSSSLEQFF. In DNA, the CDR3 is TGCGCCAGCACTCGGACTAGTAGTTCCCTCGAGCAGTTCTTC.

This clone was observed a single time. This rearrangement joins TRBV15 to TRBJ2-1, with 12 positions matching TRBD2. V shed 2 bases and J 4 bases; nucleotides not matched to a gene: 3. The CDR3 is 16 residues long. Germline lookup yields CDR1 LNHNV and CDR2 YYDKDF (reference sequence). The CDR3 sequence is CATSRPGLAGYNEQFF. Written as DNA, the CDR3 is TGTGCCACCAGCAGACCTGGACTAGCGGGGTACAATGAGCAGTTCTTC.

The V and J genes are TRBV9 and TRBJ1-1; D remains unclear. Germline assignment: CDR1 SGDLS and CDR2 YYNGEE. CDR3 length: 14 amino acids. The germline V and J ends were trimmed by 0 bases and 2 bases, with 8 bases remaining between them. CDR3 nucleotides: TGTGCCAGCAGCGTAGCAGGATTCAACACTGAAGCTTTCTTT. Translation gives CASSVAGFNTEAFF.

The rearrangement links TRBV10-3 to TRBJ2-1, with 12 bases lining up with TRBD2. Germline lookup yields CDR1 ENHRY and CDR2 SYGVKD. The CDR3 consists of 17 residues. J was trimmed by 2 bases and V by 6 bases; bases with no gene match: 8. The CDR3 loop is CAISPRTSGTTYNEQFF. The CDR3 DNA is TGTGCCATCAGCCCAAGGACTAGCGGGACTACCTACAATGAGCAGTTCTTC.

The CDR3 is CASSSTGGNIQYF. Written as DNA, the CDR3 is TGTGCCAGCAGTTCCACGGGGGGAAACATTCAGTACTTC. The gene calls are TRBV27 and TRBJ2-4; 7 bases line up with TRBD2. V lost 4 bases to trimming and J lost 6 bases; unmatched junction nucleotides: 3. Germline assignment: CDR1 MNHEY and CDR2 SMNVEV (reference sequence). CDR3 length: 13 residues.

The gene calls are TRBV21-1 and TRBJ2-7; the DNA was not used to check the table's D call, TRBD1. TRBV21-1 is a known pseudogene. The CDR3 has 16 residues. This CDR3 is CASSKMGPRGPLEQYF. Written as DNA, the CDR3 is TGTGCCAGCAGCAAAATGGGCCCCAGGGGACCCCTCGAGCAGTACTTC.

The CDR3 DNA sequence: TGTGCCAGCAGCTTGGAGGAATCAGTCAATGAGCAGTTCTTC. It encodes CASSLEESVNEQFF. The V and J genes are TRBV7-2 and TRBJ2-1, with D possibly TRBD2 on 5 matching bases. Trimming removed 3 bases at V and 6 bases at J, with 12 bases between. The CDR3 consists of 14 residues. Per the germline V gene, CDR1 is SGHTA and CDR2 is FQGNSA.

This clone appeared a few times. The V gene is TRBV19, the J gene TRBJ1-2; TRBD1 matches at 9 bases. Germline CDR1 reads LNHDA; CDR2 reads SQIVND (reference sequence). CDR3 length: 13 amino acids. With 3 bases clipped from V and 8 bases from J, the junction kept 4 bases outside the gene matches. CDR3 residues: CASSMGQGDGYTF. The CDR3 region has the DNA TGTGCCAGTAGTATGGGACAGGGAGACGGCTACACCTTC.

V gene TRBV10-3 combines with J gene TRBJ2-7, with TRBD1 matching over 7 bases. J lost 3 bases, V lost 11 bases, and 10 bases had no gene match. The CDR3 is made up of 13 amino acids. Germline V gene lookup returns CDR1 ENHRY and CDR2 SYGVKD. CDR3 loop: CAVSGTENYEQYF. DNA of the CDR3: TGTGCCGTCTCCGGGACAGAGAACTACGAGCAGTACTTC.

The rearrangement uses TRBV19 and TRBJ1-1, with a tentative D call TRBD1 (5 bases). CDR1 LNHDA and CDR2 SQIVND come from the germline V gene (reference sequence). V lost 8 bases, J lost 0 bases, and 19 bases lay in between. The CDR3 is 16 residues long. CDR3 in amino acids: CASSPGWGALNTEAFF. CDR3 nucleotide sequence: TGTGCCAGTTCACCCGGTTGGGGCGCCCTGAACACTGAAGCTTTCTTT. Full variable domain (missing parts from reference TRBV19 and TRBJ1-1): DGGITQSPKYLFRKEGQNVTLSCEQNLNHDAMYWYRQDPGQGLRLIYYSQIVNDFQKGDIAEGYSVSREKKESFPLTVTSAQKNPTAFYLCASSPGWGALNTEAFFGQGTRLTVV.

CDR3 nucleotides: TGTGCCAGCAGCCGGGACTGGAACACTGAAGCTTTCTTT. Amino acids: CASSRDWNTEAFF. The rearrangement joins TRBV14 to TRBJ1-1, with TRBD1 as a possible D gene (5 bases). Trimming pared 4 bases from V and 1 base from J, leaving 7 bases between. The CDR3 loop spans 13 amino acids. CDR1 is SGHDN, CDR2 FVKESK, per germline.

This rearrangement joins TRBV19 to TRBJ1-4, with D possibly being TRBD1 (6 bases). The CDR3 loop spans 15 amino acids. The V gene lost 4 bases and the J gene lost 6 bases, with 15 bases spanning the gap. Germline V gene data show CDR1 as LNHDA and CDR2 as SQIVND (reference sequence). The CDR3 reads CASSTLGASDEKLFF. The CDR3 bases are TGTGCCAGTAGTACCCTGGGGGCAAGTGATGAAAAACTGTTTTTT.

The V call is TRBV7-2, the J call TRBJ2-7, with D possibly TRBD2 on 7 matching bases. V lost 5 bases to trimming and J lost 6 bases, with 14 bases between them. Germline values: CDR1 SGHTA, CDR2 FQGNSA. This CDR3 is 13 amino acids long. The CDR3 here is CASSNQGGGEQYF. CDR3 sequence (DNA): TGTGCCAGCAGCAATCAGGGAGGGGGCGAGCAGTACTTC.

V is TRBV19 and J is TRBJ2-1; 14 bases match TRBD2. The CDR3 runs 14 residues. With 6 bases clipped from V and 14 bases from J, the junction kept 9 bases outside the gene matches. The germline gives CDR1 LNHDA, CDR2 SQIVND (reference sequence). This CDR3 is CASRGDGTSGREFF. The CDR3 DNA follows: TGTGCCAGTAGGGGGGATGGGACTAGCGGGAGAGAGTTCTTC.

The V gene is TRBV21-1, the J gene TRBJ1-2. TRBV21-1 is assigned pseudogene status. The CDR3 has 16 residues. The DNA for the CDR3 is TGTGCCAGCTCATCGGAGCCTCTCGGTAAGTTGAGGGGCTACACCTTC. It translates to CASSSEPLGKLRGYTF.

This clone was counted once. V and J are TRBV5-1 and TRBJ2-7; the D gene is possibly TRBD1 (5 bases). The CDR3 runs 14 residues. Germline CDR1 and CDR2: SGHRS and YFSETQ. V was clipped by 0 bases and J by 4 bases, with 11 bases between them. The CDR3 region has the DNA TGCGCCAGCAGCTTGGCATATGGGGCGTACGAGCAGTACTTC. This gives the protein CASSLAYGAYEQYF.

V gene TRBV30 combines with J gene TRBJ2-1; 9 nucleotides line up with TRBD2. The V segment lost 2 bases and the J segment 8 bases; nucleotides outside the gene matches: 10. The CDR3 length is 15 residues. Germline values: CDR1 GTSNPN, CDR2 SVGIG (reference sequence). CDR3 sequence: CAWSNLAGPSDEQFF. CDR3 nucleotide sequence: TGTGCCTGGAGTAATCTAGCGGGGCCCTCGGATGAGCAGTTCTTC.

The chain recombines TRBV4-1 with TRBJ2-7, with D perhaps TRBD2 (5 bases). Germline CDR1 MGHRA, CDR2 YSYEKL. This CDR3 is built from 15 residues. V lost 4 bases, J lost 2 bases, and 15 bases lay in between. As DNA, the CDR3 is TGCGCCAGCAGCCCCGCCGGAGGACGGACCTACGAGCAGTACTTC. Amino acid sequence: CASSPAGGRTYEQYF.

The V call is TRBV7-2, the J call TRBJ2-7, with a tentative D call TRBD2 (5 bases). Trimming took off 0 bases at V and 3 bases at J, with 9 bases between the two ends. This CDR3 is built from 14 residues. CDR1 and CDR2 (germline): SGHTA, FQGNSA. The CDR3 reads CASSLAFEGYEQYF. CDR3 sequence (DNA): TGTGCCAGCAGCTTAGCGTTTGAGGGCTACGAGCAGTACTTC.

This chain uses TRBV19 with TRBJ1-5; a possible D gene is TRBD1 (5 bases). The germline CDR1 and CDR2 sequences are LNHDA and SQIVND (reference sequence). The CDR3 runs 13 residues. The ends were cut back, 1 base at V and 6 bases at J, with 7 bases in the middle. In DNA, the CDR3 is TGTGCCAGTAGTATAGCAGGGTTTCAGCCCCAGCATTTT. Translation: CASSIAGFQPQHF. Supplemented by reference TRBV19 and TRBJ1-5, the full variable domain reads DGGITQSPKYLFRKEGQNVTLSCEQNLNHDAMYWYRQDPGQGLRLIYYSQIVNDFQKGDIAEGYSVSREKKESFPLTVTSAQKNPTAFYLCASSIAGFQPQHFGDGTRLSIL.

V is TRBV2 and J is TRBJ1-4; D is ambiguous. Germline V gene sequence: CDR1 SNHLY, CDR2 FYNNEI. The CDR3 runs 15 residues. Trimming removed 6 bases at V and 7 bases at J, with 18 bases between. CDR3 residues: CASSRGGRRSEKLFF. The CDR3 nucleotides are TGTGCCAGCAGCCGGGGTGGTCGAAGGAGTGAAAAACTGTTTTTT.

The chain couples TRBV7-2 to TRBJ2-5, with 11 bases matching TRBD2. This CDR3 has 16 residues. Germline CDR1 is SGHTA and CDR2 is FQGNSA. Trimming removed 5 bases from V and 8 bases from J; junction bases left unmatched: 13. CDR3 loop: CASSPIPLAGGPTQYF. Here the CDR3 DNA reads TGTGCCAGCAGCCCGATACCTCTAGCGGGGGGCCCCACCCAGTACTTC.